The 14 T cell receptor beta chains below were found in one sample sequenced in a study of T cell responses to AZD1222 COVID-19 vaccine. Repertoires were generated with immunoSEQ multiplex PCR, while TCRdb's copy carries only in-frame clones and drops some. The sample carries around 110,000 clones, around nine tenths recorded once. Sample: peripheral blood, taken 28 days after the second AZD1222 dose. The receptors shown here come from an adult who received the AZD1222 COVID-19 vaccine.

The V and J genes are TRBV6-6 and TRBJ1-3, with 9 bases fitting TRBD1. The germline V gene encodes CDR1 MNHNY and CDR2 SVGAGI (reference sequence). V lost 4 bases, J lost 4 bases, and 5 bases stayed unmatched. The CDR3 is 15 amino acids. CDR3 DNA sequence: TGTGCCAGCAGTTCGACCGGGACAGGGGGAAACACCATATATTTT. Translating it yields CASSSTGTGGNTIYF.

This clone was recorded only once. This sequence joins TRBV10-2 and TRBJ2-1; TRBD2 matches 10 bases. The germline V gene encodes CDR1 WSHSY and CDR2 SAAADI. The CDR3 has 13 amino acids. V was pared by 6 bases and J by 5 bases, with 1 base of the junction left unmatched. CDR3: CASRGLADNEQFF. The CDR3 nucleotides read TGCGCCAGCAGAGGACTAGCGGACAATGAGCAGTTCTTC.

The rearrangement uses TRBV6-5 and TRBJ1-4; D gene unclear. This CDR3 is 15 amino acids long. Between the trimmed V and J ends, which lost 6 bases and 0 bases, there was a span of 11 bases. Germline V gene data show CDR1 as MNHEY and CDR2 as SVGAGI. The CDR3 here is CASRDYRATNEKLFF. For the CDR3, the DNA is TGTGCCAGCAGAGACTACAGAGCAACTAATGAAAAACTGTTTTTT.

The rearrangement links TRBV3-1 (or the pseudogene TRBV3-2) to TRBJ1-1; no reliable D call. V was shortened by 1 base and J by 3 bases, with 12 bases between the two germline ends. The length of the CDR3 is 15 residues. The germline V gene has CDR1 LGHDT and CDR2 YNNKEL (reference sequence). This CDR3 is CASSQGRGWDTEAFF. The DNA of the CDR3 is TGTGCCAGCAGCCAAGGGCGGGGATGGGACACTGAAGCTTTCTTT.

The chain carries TRBV5-5 and TRBJ2-7; 9 bases agree with TRBD1. Trimming took 6 bases from V and 0 from J; bases not matched to a gene: 7. Germline lookup yields CDR1 SGHKS and CDR2 YYEKEE (reference sequence). The CDR3 sequence is 15 residues long. CDR3: CASTHGQGISYEQYF. The DNA for the CDR3 is TGTGCCAGCACCCATGGACAGGGGATCTCCTACGAGCAGTACTTC.

This clone was counted a single time. The rearrangement uses TRBV7-9 and TRBJ2-1; D may match TRBD1 or TRBD2 (5 bases each). V was pared by 8 bases and J by 9 bases, with 23 bases between. CDR1 is SEHNR, CDR2 FQNEAQ, per germline (reference sequence). The CDR3 contains 15 residues. The CDR3 protein is CASVSGTMAVGEQFF. The CDR3 nucleotides are TGTGCCAGCGTCTCCGGGACCATGGCCGTTGGTGAGCAGTTCTTC.

The chain links TRBV27 to TRBJ1-1, with 9 bases that match TRBD1. The CDR3 is 14 residues long. CDR1 and CDR2 (germline): MNHEY, SMNVEV (reference sequence). The trim removed 5 bases at V and 4 bases at J, leaving 5 bases unmatched. In DNA, the CDR3 is TGTGCCAGCAGTCTGACAGGGGGGGGCACTGAAGCTTTCTTT. This gives the protein CASSLTGGGTEAFF.

The chain links TRBV25-1 to TRBJ2-1; TRBD1 aligns across 9 bases. J lost 7 bases, V lost 7 bases, and 11 bases had no gene match. Germline V gene lookup returns CDR1 MGHDK and CDR2 SYGVNS. The CDR3 length is 15 residues. CDR3 in DNA: TGTGCCAGCACCCCTCCGGGACAGGGTAAAAATGAGCAGTTCTTC. Translating gives CASTPPGQGKNEQFF. Full variable domain (remainder filled in from reference TRBV25-1 and TRBJ2-1): EADIYQTPRYLVIGTGKKITLECSQTMGHDKMYWYQQDPGMELHLIHYSYGVNSTEKGDLSSESTVSRIRTEHFPLTLESARPSHTSQYLCASTPPGQGKNEQFFGPGTRLTVL.

V gene TRBV7-9 combines with J gene TRBJ2-1; 14 bases fit TRBD2. Per germline, CDR1 SEHNR and CDR2 FQNEAQ (reference sequence). Germline trimming cut 7 bases from V and 8 bases from J; bases unmatched to any gene: 10. The CDR3 spans 16 residues. CDR3 loop: CASTNPGLAGAYEQFF. The CDR3 DNA reads TGTGCCAGCACTAATCCGGGACTAGCGGGAGCATATGAGCAGTTCTTC.

The V gene is TRBV7-2, the J gene TRBJ2-1; either TRBD1 or TRBD2 may supply D (5 bases each). Deletions cut 4 bases from V and 7 bases from J, with 11 bases between. This CDR3 is built from 13 residues. In germline, CDR1 is SGHTA, CDR2 FQGNSA. CDR3 DNA: TGTGCCAGCAGCTCGGGGCGGGCAAATGAGCAGTTCTTC. Its protein product is CASSSGRANEQFF.

The CDR3 loop is CASSERGSNQPQHF. The CDR3 region has the DNA TGTGCCAGCAGTGAGAGGGGAAGCAATCAGCCCCAGCATTTT. J is TRBJ1-5 and V is TRBV2; weak D call: TRBD1 (5 bases). CDR1 is SNHLY and CDR2 is FYNNEI in the germline V gene. This CDR3 has 14 residues. Trimming took 3 bases from V and 1 from J, leaving 7 bases between them.

V is TRBV27 and J is TRBJ1-6; D is uncertain. The CDR3 length is 17 residues. Trimming removed 1 base at V and 7 bases at J, with 17 bases between. Germline V gene sequence: CDR1 MNHEY, CDR2 SMNVEV (reference sequence). Here the CDR3 reads CASSLFAGVGQNSPLHF. The CDR3 DNA sequence: TGTGCCAGCAGTTTATTCGCGGGAGTCGGTCAAAATTCACCCCTCCACTTT.

This chain links TRBV3-1 (or the pseudogene TRBV3-2) with TRBJ2-1; weak D call: TRBD1 (6 bases). The CDR3 is 14 amino acids. Germline assignment: CDR1 LGHDT and CDR2 YNNKEL (reference sequence). The V end was cut by 2 bases, the J end by 9 bases, with 14 bases between. CDR3 region: CASSQSTGRGEQFF. The DNA for the CDR3 is TGTGCCAGCAGCCAATCCACAGGGCGCGGTGAGCAGTTCTTC.

This clone was seen only a few times. The chain combines TRBV25-1 with TRBJ2-7; D might be TRBD1 (6 bases). CDR1 and CDR2 from the germline V gene are MGHDK and SYGVNS. This CDR3 spans 13 amino acids. V was pared by 6 bases and J by 6 bases, with 15 bases between. CDR3 nucleotide sequence: TGTGCCAGCAGGGACAGATTTCGGCGCGAGCAGTACTTC. Encoded protein: CASRDRFRREQYF.